This TCR beta chain came from a study of OX40 agonist ivuxolimab in advanced cancers. Study results and limitations: Among the lowest peripheral clonal expansion occurred in 0.1-3.0 mg/kg partial responders. Dose levels from 0.1 to 3.0 mg/kg saw CD4+ and CD8+ blood T cells expand clonally by week 6. Not determined was the antigen specificity of the expanded peripheral T cells.

The CDR3 extends over 14 amino acids. Germline CDR1 and CDR2: KGHSH and LQKENI. V was shortened by 6 bases and J by 0 bases, with 10 bases between the two germline ends. Here immunoSEQ multiplex PCR was the method, and the copy in TCRdb shows in-frame clones only, minus some. In the table there are approximately 100,000 clones, 70% to 90% of which are singletons. Sampled blood was obtained at baseline, cycle 4 day 1, and cycle 7 day 1. A word on this clone: The antigen is unknown.

The receptor was derived from an adult with an advanced solid tumor such as melanoma, head and neck, liver or kidney cancer. Sequences were derived from CD4+ or CD8+ T cells sorted from blood, sampled in a trial of the OX40 agonist ivuxolimab. V and J are TRBV18 and TRBJ2-3; either TRBD1 or TRBD2 may fit D (5 bases each). The DNA for the CDR3 is TGTGCCAGCTCCCCGGGACCAAGCACAGATACGCAGTATTTT. Translating it yields CASSPGPSTDTQYF.